This TCR beta chain was captured by sequencing in a study of tumor-infiltrating lymphocytes in primary liver carcinoma. The J segment lost 4 bases and the V segment lost 6 bases, leaving 7 bases of the junction unmatched. CDR3 length: 14 residues. The researchers obtained blood RNA from unsorted whole blood and also extracted germline DNA. TCR beta cDNA was made from 400 to 600 ng total RNA with a constant-region primer. Amplification in three nested multiplex PCR rounds with slightly modified ARM-PCR gave rise to TCR beta libraries. TRBV1-TRBV30 forward primers paired with a C-beta reverse primer were used in the first two PCR rounds, which ran approximately 11 cycles each. One entry per CDR3 protein results from TCRdb running MiXCR on the multiplex PCR reads. The data hold about 180,000 distinct CDR3 sequences, with roughly three fifths observed a single time. Study-wide results and caveats: Relative to tumor region pairs, the tumor-adjacent and tumor-blood pairs showed overlap that was lower. Relative to blood, tumors carried a significantly larger fraction of the repertoire in their top 250 clones (p = 0.039). Because the samples were bulk unsorted, the study did not compare CD4+ and CD8+ repertoires.

About this clonotype: The target antigen is unknown.

This clonotype was obtained from a man aged 35-49 years with primary liver carcinoma and hepatitis B virus infection. Sequencing was performed on peripheral blood. The V and J genes are TRBV12-3 or TRBV12-4 and TRBJ2-3, with 7 bases lining up with TRBD1. CDR3 region: CASSNRGMADTQYF. CDR3 DNA sequence: TGTGCCAGCAGCAACAGGGGTATGGCAGATACGCAGTATTTT.